This T cell receptor (beta chain) derives from a study of T cells in narcolepsy. There are 15 residues in the CDR3. Germline values: CDR1 SGHNT, CDR2 YENEEA. As to this clone: A read error may account for a junction end that differs from germline.

Generated by immunoSEQ multiplex PCR, the TCRdb table keeps only in-frame clones and is missing some. The sample yields over 25,000 clones, roughly 86% seen once. Specimen: CD45RA- memory CD4+ T cells from PBMCs. The genes are TRBV11-3 and TRBJ2-1, with 7 bases fitting TRBD1. The TCR was taken from a human donor with narcolepsy. The CDR3 DNA reads TGTGCCAGCAGCCTAGAAGGGGGCATAGGGAATGAGCAGTTCTTC. As protein: CASSLEGGIGNEQFF.